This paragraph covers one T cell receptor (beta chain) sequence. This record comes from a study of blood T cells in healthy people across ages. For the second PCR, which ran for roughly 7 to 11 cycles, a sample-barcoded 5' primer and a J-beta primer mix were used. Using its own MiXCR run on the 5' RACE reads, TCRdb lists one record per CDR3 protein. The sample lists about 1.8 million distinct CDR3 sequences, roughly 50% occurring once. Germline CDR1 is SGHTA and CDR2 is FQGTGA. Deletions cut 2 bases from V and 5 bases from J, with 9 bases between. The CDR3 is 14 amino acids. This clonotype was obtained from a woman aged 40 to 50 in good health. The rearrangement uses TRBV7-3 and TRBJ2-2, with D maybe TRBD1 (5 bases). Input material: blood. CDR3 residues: CASSLYQGTGELFF. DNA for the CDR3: TGTGCCAGCAGCTTATATCAGGGAACCGGGGAGCTGTTTTTT.